These T cell receptor beta chains were read from a single sample in a study of T cell responses to AZD1222 COVID-19 vaccine. Clones were sequenced by immunoSEQ multiplex PCR, and TCRdb holds only the in-frame ones, with some missing. Among 25,000 to 30,000 clones listed, 92% were seen once. Sequenced material: peripheral blood, taken 28 days after the second AZD1222 dose. The receptors here all came from an adult who received the AZD1222 COVID-19 vaccine. Each CDR3 is given without its conserved first and last residue. Fields, in order: J gene, V gene, CDR3 length, CDR3 protein.

TRBJ1-4 | TRBV7-2 | 12 | ASTYEGSNEKLF
TRBJ1-2 | TRBV3-1/TRBV3-2 | 12 | ASAGGGYDIGYT
TRBJ1-5 | TRBV5-1 | 13 | ASSLTGSRNQPQH
TRBJ2-5 | TRBV27 | 13 | ASSLFYRTEETQY
TRBJ2-1 | TRBV5-1 | 11 | ASSGDSYNEQF
TRBJ2-2 | TRBV9 | 15 | ASSVPTSGVNTGELF
TRBJ1-3 | TRBV15 | 13 | ATSRDLPGRATIY
TRBJ2-1 | TRBV10-1 | 13 | ASSVGLAKNNEQF
TRBJ1-5 | TRBV7-2 | 12 | ASSFFGFYQPQH
TRBJ1-4 | TRBV5-1 | 11 | ASSLTGGEKLF
TRBJ1-2 | TRBV11-3 | 9 | ASSPGDGYT
TRBJ2-2 | TRBV7-3 | 14 | ASSLTAVPNTGELF
TRBJ2-3 | TRBV25-1 | 13 | ASSGKRSSTDTQY
TRBJ1-4 | TRBV4-1 | 13 | ASSSGDLTNEKLF
TRBJ2-6 | TRBV28 | 13 | ASSFPLSGANVLT
TRBJ1-2 | TRBV2 | 10 | ASSESVGGYT
TRBJ2-5 | TRBV2 | 13 | ASRESGRAGETQY
TRBJ2-7 | TRBV24-1 | 14 | ATSDPGQENSYEQY
TRBJ1-5 | TRBV7-9 | 16 | ASSLAPGASNRNQPQH
TRBJ2-3 | TRBV7-3 | 13 | ASSLTGQGTDTQY
TRBJ2-7 | TRBV18 | 12 | ASSPNIGSYEQY
TRBJ2-1 | TRBV4-1 | 16 | ASSQGILRRFPYNEQF
TRBJ1-6 | TRBV3-1/TRBV3-2 | 14 | ASSHPPGQGHSPLH
TRBJ1-1 | TRBV4-3 | 12 | ASSVARGNTEAF
TRBJ2-7 | TRBV11-2 | 15 | ASSPLHGRVLRYEQY
TRBJ1-5 | TRBV5-6 | 12 | ASSSRWGNQPQH
TRBJ1-4 | TRBV20-1 | 13 | SASNRVATNEKLF
TRBJ2-1 | TRBV7-9 | 13 | ASSLFLDTYNEQF
TRBJ2-3 | TRBV19 | 13 | ASKLAGGRTDTQY
TRBJ1-1 | TRBV5-1 | 16 | ASSTQTGTSYRDTEAF
TRBJ2-7 | TRBV28 | 14 | ASSSPRTGRTYEQY
TRBJ2-2 | TRBV21-1 | 13 | ASSKSTTGTGELF
TRBJ2-3 | TRBV21-1 | 11 | ASSRIGTDTQY
TRBJ2-1 | TRBV14 | 15 | ASSQAPTTVGYNEQF
TRBJ2-1 | TRBV6-2/TRBV6-3 | 11 | ASSQATSNEQF